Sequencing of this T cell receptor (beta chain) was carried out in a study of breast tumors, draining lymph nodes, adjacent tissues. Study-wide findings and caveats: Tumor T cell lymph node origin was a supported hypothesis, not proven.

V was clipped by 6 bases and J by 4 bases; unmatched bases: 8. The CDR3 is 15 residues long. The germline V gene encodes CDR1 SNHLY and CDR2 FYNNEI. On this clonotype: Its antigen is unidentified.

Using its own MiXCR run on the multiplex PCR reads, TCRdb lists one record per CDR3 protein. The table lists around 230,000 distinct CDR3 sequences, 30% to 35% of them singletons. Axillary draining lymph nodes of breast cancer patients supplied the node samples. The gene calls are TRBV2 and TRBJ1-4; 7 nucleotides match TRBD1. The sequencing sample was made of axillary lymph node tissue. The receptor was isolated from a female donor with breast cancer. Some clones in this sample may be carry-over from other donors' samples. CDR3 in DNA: TGTGCCAGCAGACTCCCGGGACAGATTAATGAAAAACTGTTTTTT. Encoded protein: CASRLPGQINEKLFF.